This is a list of T cell receptor beta chains from one sample in a study of blood T cell repertoires in COVID-19. Assay used: immunoSEQ multiplex PCR; TCRdb lists only in-frame clones, some missing. The data contain 75,000 to 100,000 clones, 75% to 85% of them seen just once; the ten biggest clones take up approximately 9.2%. The sample consisted of peripheral blood. The receptors here all came from a woman older than 75 with acute or convalescent COVID-19. Each CDR3 is given with its conserved first and last residue. Clone size is given for some rows only: seen once, a few or many times, or a class if the clone is expanded.

J,size,length,V,CDR3
TRBJ2-1,NA,17,TRBV4-3,CASSQGYRGTGSNEQFF
TRBJ2-2,NA,17,TRBV4-3,CASSQQTGTVLSGELFF
TRBJ2-3,NA,19,TRBV9,CASSETGSGRGGATDTQYF
TRBJ1-2,once,13,TRBV5-6,CASSLDRIYGYTF
TRBJ1-4,once,15,TRBV7-8,CASSFLTGGNEKLFF
TRBJ1-6,NA,15,TRBV2,CASSQLWAGNSPLHF
TRBJ2-2,NA,16,TRBV18,CASSPPGQGAAGELFF
TRBJ2-1,NA,16,TRBV5-1,CASSFHTGEIYNEQFF
TRBJ2-6,NA,20,TRBV9,CASSVDPRQGSNSGANVLTF
TRBJ2-1,NA,16,TRBV24-1,CATSDLGGAGYNEQFF
TRBJ1-1,once,14,TRBV7-2,CASSLYTGGTEAFF
TRBJ2-5,NA,18,TRBV6-2/TRBV6-3,CASSYQGLAGLIQETQYF
TRBJ1-2,NA,13,TRBV6-5,CASNNRGLDGYTF
TRBJ2-3,NA,15,TRBV24-1,CATSDFTGSTDTQYF
TRBJ2-3,NA,18,TRBV23-1,CARSRVRWCTSKIDTQYF
TRBJ2-3,NA,14,TRBV28,CASSPGLERGTQYF
TRBJ1-4,NA,13,TRBV6-1,CASSETLGEKLFF
TRBJ1-2,NA,16,TRBV7-3,CASSLDRPNLNYGYTF
TRBJ1-1,NA,15,TRBV18,CASSPLRQGTERAFF
TRBJ1-2,NA,15,TRBV12-5,CASGLVGGDNYGYTF
TRBJ1-4,few,16,TRBV7-2,CASSLQSGTGKEKLFF
TRBJ1-1,once,12,TRBV12-3/TRBV12-4,CASSLVSSDRQF
TRBJ1-2,NA,14,TRBV18,CASSPGQGSRGYTF